This T cell receptor beta chain emerged from a study of OX40 agonist ivuxolimab in advanced cancers. Sequencing was performed with immunoSEQ multiplex PCR; in TCRdb, only in-frame clones are kept and a portion is missing. The table lists 60,000 to 85,000 clones, about 77% of them singletons. This TCR was sampled from an adult with an advanced solid tumor such as melanoma, head and neck, liver or kidney cancer. The sample consisted of CD4+ or CD8+ T cells sorted from blood, taken in a trial of the OX40 agonist ivuxolimab.

The CDR3 protein is CASSSDRGYKNIQYF. CDR3 nucleotide sequence: TGCGCCAGCAGCTCGGACAGGGGATACAAAAACATTCAGTACTTC. The rearrangement links TRBV5-1 to TRBJ2-4; 9 bases fit TRBD1. This CDR3 comprises 15 residues. The J segment lost 3 bases and the V segment lost 3 bases, leaving 4 bases of the junction unmatched. Germline assignment: CDR1 SGHRS and CDR2 YFSETQ.